This TCR beta chain derives from a study of Graves' ophthalmopathy and Graves' hyperthyroidism. CDR1 MNHEY and CDR2 SMNVEV come from the germline V gene (reference sequence). Trimming took 6 bases from V and 3 from J; bases not matched to a gene: 9. The CDR3 is 15 residues long. Hyperthyroidism showing no ophthalmopathy within 18 months of follow-up was stable. TCR beta CDR3 regions were amplified from RNA transcripts. Following a first-round RT-PCR that used HTBI primers, a second-round multiplex PCR was carried out. TCRdb re-called the multiplex PCR reads through MiXCR, storing one row per CDR3 protein. The table has 620,000 or so distinct CDR3 sequences, 22% seen once.

This rearrangement joins TRBV27 to TRBJ2-7, with 9 nucleotides matching TRBD1. Source material: peripheral blood. This clonotype was sampled from a woman between 18 and 29 years old with stable Graves' hyperthyroidism. Some clones in this sample may be carry-over from other donors' samples. The chain's CDR3 is CASRPAGQGIYEQYF. The CDR3 DNA is TGTGCCAGCAGACCAGCCGGACAGGGGATCTACGAGCAGTACTTC.